These 9 T cell receptor beta chains were all obtained from the same sample, sequenced in a study of a mutant IDH1 vaccine in newly diagnosed glioma. The antigens these receptors bind are not known. Data came from immunoSEQ multiplex PCR; TCRdb stores just in-frame clones and leaves some out. The profile covers 50,000 to 85,000 clones, with approximately 80% appearing a single time and 10% to 15% taken by the ten largest. Time point of the sample: week 23, last vaccination. Doses of 300 ug of mutant IDH1 20-mer peptide were given with topical imiquimod. The input for sequencing was PBMCs, taken from a glioma patient whose treatment included an IDH1 peptide vaccine. These receptors came from a man aged 18 to 29 with glioma.

This chain connects TRBV4-2 to TRBJ2-1, with 7 bases aligning to TRBD2. CDR3 size: 16 residues. Germline CDR1 LGHNA, CDR2 YNFKEQ. Trimming cost V 0 bases and J 2 bases; bases outside gene matches: 4. Here the CDR3 reads CASSQEMGLTYNEQFF. The DNA of the CDR3 is TGTGCCAGCAGCCAAGAGATGGGACTAACCTACAATGAGCAGTTCTTC.

The chain has TRBV10-3 and TRBJ1-2, with TRBD1 matching over 8 bases. Per the germline V gene, CDR1 is ENHRY and CDR2 is SYGVKD. After removal of 7 bases from V and 4 bases from J, the junction contained 5 bases not matched to a gene. The CDR3 runs to 13 residues. The chain's CDR3 is CAITGQGSYGYTF. Written as DNA, the CDR3 is TGTGCCATCACCGGACAGGGATCCTATGGCTACACCTTC.

This clone has just one count. The chain employs TRBV30 and TRBJ2-1; 9 bases align to TRBD2. J lost 6 bases, V lost 3 bases, and 12 bases had no gene match. Germline V lookup: CDR1 GTSNPN, CDR2 SVGIG (reference sequence). The CDR3 has 16 residues. CDR3 protein: CAWRGIAGELGNEQFF. The CDR3 region has the DNA TGTGCCTGGAGAGGAATAGCGGGAGAATTGGGCAATGAGCAGTTCTTC. The full variable domain, its missing parts supplied by reference TRBV30 and TRBJ2-1, is SQTIHQWPATLVQPVGSPLSLECTVEGTSNPNLYWYRQAAGRGLQLLFYSVGIGQISSEVPQNLSASRPQDRQFILSSKKLLLSDSGFYLCAWRGIAGELGNEQFFGPGTRLTVL.

The chain combines TRBV7-8 with TRBJ2-2; 14 nucleotides match TRBD2. Losses at the gene ends were 5 bases for V and 5 bases for J; bases not matched to a gene: 7. The CDR3 runs to 17 residues. Germline V gene data show CDR1 as SGHVS and CDR2 as FQNEAQ. The CDR3 DNA reads as TGTGCCAGCAGCCCCAGACTAGCGGGAGGGCCTACCGGGGAGCTGTTTTTT. As protein: CASSPRLAGGPTGELFF.

The genes are TRBV7-2 and TRBJ2-3; D may be TRBD2 (5 bases). V was shortened by 0 bases and J by 3 bases, with 13 bases between the two germline ends. Germline lookup yields CDR1 SGHTA and CDR2 FQGNSA. The CDR3 runs 16 residues. The CDR3 DNA is TGTGCCAGCAGCTTAGCAACGGGGATAGGTACAGATACGCAGTATTTT. Amino acids: CASSLATGIGTDTQYF.

This chain joins TRBV7-9 and TRBJ2-3; 8 bases agree with TRBD2. V shed 1 base and J 2 bases; nucleotides not matched to a gene: 8. Germline V gene lookup returns CDR1 SEHNR and CDR2 FQNEAQ (reference sequence). This CDR3 region has 17 residues. The CDR3 spells CASSLDVAGIYTDTQYF. CDR3 coding DNA: TGTGCCAGCAGCTTAGATGTAGCGGGGATCTACACAGATACGCAGTATTTT.

This chain connects TRBV6-5 to TRBJ1-4; D is ambiguous. This CDR3 has 14 residues. Looked up from germline, CDR1 is MNHEY and CDR2 is SVGAGI. V was trimmed by 5 bases and J by 0 bases, leaving 7 bases between them. CDR3 sequence: CASSPHATNEKLFF. In nucleotides, the CDR3 is TGTGCCAGCAGTCCCCACGCAACTAATGAAAAACTGTTTTTT.

V and J are TRBV7-2 and TRBJ1-2; 7 bases are a match to TRBD1. Germline V gene lookup returns CDR1 SGHTA and CDR2 FQGNSA. The V and J ends lost 5 bases and 6 bases, in that order; junction bases with no gene match: 6. There are 13 residues in the CDR3. CDR3 in DNA: TGTGCCAGCAGCAATCGACAGGGACATGGCTACACCTTC. Its protein product is CASSNRQGHGYTF.

This clone was detected once. This chain links TRBV7-9 with TRBJ1-2, with D uncertain. Germline V gives CDR1 SEHNR, CDR2 FQNEAQ (reference sequence). The V gene lost 2 bases and the J gene lost 1 base, with 8 bases spanning the gap. The CDR3 runs 14 residues. The CDR3 nucleotides read TGTGCCAGCAGCTTATTCGAGGTTAACTATGGCTACACCTTC. As protein: CASSLFEVNYGYTF.